A selection of T cell receptor beta chains follows, all from one sample in a study of blood T cell repertoires in COVID-19. Here immunoSEQ multiplex PCR was the method, and the copy in TCRdb shows in-frame clones only, minus some. The data hold 25,000 to 30,000 clones, with about 90% observed a single time. The sequencing input was peripheral blood. All receptors derive from a human donor in a cohort sampled during active COVID-19. The CDR3 runs from the conserved cysteine through the conserved F or W. The D gene is left open where the match is weak. Clone size is not always given. Where it is, it says once, few, many or a class for expanded clones.

CDR3nt: TGTGCCAGCAGCCCCCGACTAGCGGGAGAGCGTGGAGAGACCCAGTACTTC
CDR3aa: CASSPRLAGERGETQYF
len: 17
j_gene: TRBJ2-5
v_gene: TRBV5-4
d_gene: TRBD2
abundance: NA

CDR3nt: TGCGCCAGCAGCCTCGGGACAGCGGAGGAAGATACGCAGTATTTT
CDR3aa: CASSLGTAEEDTQYF
len: 15
j_gene: TRBJ2-3
v_gene: TRBV5-1
d_gene: TRBD1
abundance: NA

CDR3nt: TGTGCCAGCAGCTTACTCCCGGGACAGAGTTCACCCCTCCACTTT
CDR3aa: CASSLLPGQSSPLHF
len: 15
j_gene: TRBJ1-6
v_gene: TRBV7-2
d_gene: TRBD1
abundance: NA

CDR3nt: TGTGCCAGCAGCAATAGGGGGCTTGGCTACACCTTC
CDR3aa: CASSNRGLGYTF
len: 12
j_gene: TRBJ1-2
v_gene: TRBV21-1
d_gene: NA
abundance: NA

CDR3nt: TGTGCCAGCAGCGTAGCGGTACTACTAGCGGGAGAGGGCGGGGAGCTGTTTTTT
CDR3aa: CASSVAVLLAGEGGELFF
len: 18
j_gene: TRBJ2-2
v_gene: TRBV9
d_gene: TRBD2
abundance: NA

CDR3nt: TGCAGGGGGGGGGCTAGCACAGAGTATTTT
CDR3aa: CRGGASTEYF
len: 10
j_gene: TRBJ2-3
v_gene: TRBV20-1
d_gene: NA
abundance: NA

CDR3nt: TGTGCCAGCAGTTTACCGGGGGGGAATGAGCAGTTCTTC
CDR3aa: CASSLPGGNEQFF
len: 13
j_gene: TRBJ2-1
v_gene: TRBV27
d_gene: TRBD2
abundance: NA

CDR3nt: TGTGCCAGCAGCTTCGGACAGAATATTGATACGCAGTATTTT
CDR3aa: CASSFGQNIDTQYF
len: 14
j_gene: TRBJ2-3
v_gene: TRBV11-2
d_gene: NA
abundance: NA

CDR3nt: TGTGCCAGCAGTGAATTTGGGGACTTCTACGAGCAGTACTTC
CDR3aa: CASSEFGDFYEQYF
len: 14
j_gene: TRBJ2-7
v_gene: TRBV25-1
d_gene: NA
abundance: few

CDR3nt: TGTGCCAGCAGCCCCGGGACAGGCGTTCAAGAGACCCAGTACTTC
CDR3aa: CASSPGTGVQETQYF
len: 15
j_gene: TRBJ2-5
v_gene: TRBV9
d_gene: TRBD1
abundance: NA

CDR3nt: TGTGCCGCCGGGGCGGGATTCAACAATGAGCAGTTCTTC
CDR3aa: CAAGAGFNNEQFF
len: 13
j_gene: TRBJ2-1
v_gene: TRBV11-2
d_gene: NA
abundance: NA

CDR3nt: TGCGCCAGCAGCCCGACTGTGAGCTCCTACGAGCAGTACTTC
CDR3aa: CASSPTVSSYEQYF
len: 14
j_gene: TRBJ2-7
v_gene: TRBV4-1
d_gene: NA
abundance: NA

CDR3nt: TGTGCCAGTAGTATTCTAGCGGGAGGTTTCGAGCAGTACTTC
CDR3aa: CASSILAGGFEQYF
len: 14
j_gene: TRBJ2-7
v_gene: TRBV19
d_gene: TRBD2
abundance: NA

CDR3nt: TGTGCCAGCAGCCAAGAACCCCGGGAAAAAGAGACCCAGTACTTC
CDR3aa: CASSQEPREKETQYF
len: 15
j_gene: TRBJ2-5
v_gene: TRBV3-1/TRBV3-2
d_gene: NA
abundance: NA

CDR3nt: TGCGCCAGCAGCTCCGGGACAGGGGTGAACACCGGGGAGCTGTTTTTT
CDR3aa: CASSSGTGVNTGELFF
len: 16
j_gene: TRBJ2-2
v_gene: TRBV5-1
d_gene: TRBD1
abundance: NA

CDR3nt: TGTGCCATCAGTGGCCCGTTCGCCGACAGGGACGAAGCTTTCTTT
CDR3aa: CAISGPFADRDEAFF
len: 15
j_gene: TRBJ1-1
v_gene: TRBV10-3
d_gene: TRBD1
abundance: NA

CDR3nt: TGCGCCAGCAGCTATTTACAGGGGAAGGACTACAATGAGCAGTTCTTC
CDR3aa: CASSYLQGKDYNEQFF
len: 16
j_gene: TRBJ2-1
v_gene: TRBV5-1
d_gene: TRBD1
abundance: NA

CDR3nt: TGTGCCAGCAGCTTACAACAGGGCCCAGAGACCCAGTACTTC
CDR3aa: CASSLQQGPETQYF
len: 14
j_gene: TRBJ2-5
v_gene: TRBV7-2
d_gene: NA
abundance: once

CDR3nt: TGTGCCAGTGCGGACAGGGGCTATGGAAACACCATATATTTT
CDR3aa: CASADRGYGNTIYF
len: 14
j_gene: TRBJ1-3
v_gene: TRBV19
d_gene: TRBD1
abundance: few

CDR3nt: TGTGCCAGCAGCTCCAGCCGGCTAGCGGGAGGGCGGGGCCGGTTCTTC
CDR3aa: CASSSSRLAGGRGRFF
len: 16
j_gene: TRBJ2-1
v_gene: TRBV5-4
d_gene: TRBD2
abundance: once

CDR3nt: TGCGCCAGCAGCCAAAACAGGGTCGCCGGGGAGCTGTTTTTT
CDR3aa: CASSQNRVAGELFF
len: 14
j_gene: TRBJ2-2
v_gene: TRBV4-1
d_gene: NA
abundance: NA

CDR3nt: TGTGCCAGCAGCTACGACTCCTATGGCTACACCTTC
CDR3aa: CASSYDSYGYTF
len: 12
j_gene: TRBJ1-2
v_gene: TRBV5-8
d_gene: NA
abundance: NA